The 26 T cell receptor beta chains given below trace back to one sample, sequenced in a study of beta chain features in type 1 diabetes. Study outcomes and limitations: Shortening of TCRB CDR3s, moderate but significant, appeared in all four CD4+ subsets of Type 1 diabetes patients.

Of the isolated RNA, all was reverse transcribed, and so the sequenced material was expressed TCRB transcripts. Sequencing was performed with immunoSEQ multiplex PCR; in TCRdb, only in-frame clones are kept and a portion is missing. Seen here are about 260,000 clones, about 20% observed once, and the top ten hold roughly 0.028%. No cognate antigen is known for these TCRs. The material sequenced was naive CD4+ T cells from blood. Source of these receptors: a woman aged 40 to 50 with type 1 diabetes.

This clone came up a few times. CDR3 protein: CASGTREETQYF. The CDR3, as DNA: TGTGCCAGCGGGACTAGGGAGGAGACCCAGTACTTC. The chain has TRBV27 and TRBJ2-5; 8 bases fit TRBD2. V was clipped by 8 bases and J by 5 bases; unmatched bases: 4. Germline CDR1 reads MNHEY; CDR2 reads SMNVEV (reference sequence). CDR3 length equals 12 residues.

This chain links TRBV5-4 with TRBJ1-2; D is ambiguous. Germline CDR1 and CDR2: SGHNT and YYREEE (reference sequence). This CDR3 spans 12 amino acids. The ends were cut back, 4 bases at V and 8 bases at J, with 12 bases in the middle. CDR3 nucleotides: TGTGCCAGCAGCCCTTATATTGGCGGCTACACCTTC. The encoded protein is CASSPYIGGYTF. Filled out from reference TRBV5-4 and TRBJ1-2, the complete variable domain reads ETGVTQSPTHLIKTRGQQVTLRCSSQSGHNTVSWYQQALGQGPQFIFQYYREEENGRGNFPPRFSGLQFPNYSSELNVNALELDDSALYLCASSPYIGGYTFGSGTRLTVV.

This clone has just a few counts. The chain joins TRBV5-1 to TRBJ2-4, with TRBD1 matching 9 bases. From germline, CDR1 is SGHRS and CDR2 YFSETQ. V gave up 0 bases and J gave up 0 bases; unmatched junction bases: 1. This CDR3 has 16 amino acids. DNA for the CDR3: TGCGCCAGCAGCTTGGCGGGACAGGGAGCCAAAAACATTCAGTACTTC. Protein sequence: CASSLAGQGAKNIQYF.

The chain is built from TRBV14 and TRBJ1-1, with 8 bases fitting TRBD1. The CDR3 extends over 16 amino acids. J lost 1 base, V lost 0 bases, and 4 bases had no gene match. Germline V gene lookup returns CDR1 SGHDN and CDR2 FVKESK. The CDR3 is CASSQDPGTGNTEAFF. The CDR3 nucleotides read TGTGCCAGCAGCCAAGATCCCGGGACAGGGAACACTGAAGCTTTCTTT.

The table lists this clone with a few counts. The DNA for the CDR3 is TGCAGCGTTTCCCTCTACAATGAGCAGTTCTTC. Its protein product is CSVSLYNEQFF. This chain uses TRBV29-1 with TRBJ2-1; D not certain. Germline CDR1 reads SQVTM; CDR2 reads ANQGSEA. Trimming stripped 5 bases from V and 3 bases from J, with 5 bases between. The CDR3 consists of 11 residues.

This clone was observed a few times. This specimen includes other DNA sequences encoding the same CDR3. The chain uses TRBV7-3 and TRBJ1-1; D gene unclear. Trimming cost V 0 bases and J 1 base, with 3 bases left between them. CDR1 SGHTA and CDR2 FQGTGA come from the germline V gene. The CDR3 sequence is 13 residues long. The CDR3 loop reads CASSLTGNTEAFF. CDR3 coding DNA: TGTGCCAGCAGCTTAACCGGGAACACTGAAGCTTTCTTT.

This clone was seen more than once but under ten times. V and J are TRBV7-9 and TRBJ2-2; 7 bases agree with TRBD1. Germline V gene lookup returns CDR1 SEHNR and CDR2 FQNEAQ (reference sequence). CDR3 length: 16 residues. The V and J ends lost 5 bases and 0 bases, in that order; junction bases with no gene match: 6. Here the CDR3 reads CASSPTGDTNTGELFF. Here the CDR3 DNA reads TGTGCCAGCAGCCCAACAGGGGACACGAACACCGGGGAGCTGTTTTTT.

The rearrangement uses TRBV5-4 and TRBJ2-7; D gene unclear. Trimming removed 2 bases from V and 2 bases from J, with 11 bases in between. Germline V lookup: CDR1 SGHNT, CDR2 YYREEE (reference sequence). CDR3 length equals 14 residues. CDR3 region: CASSLWAEPYEQYF. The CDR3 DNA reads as TGTGCCAGCAGCTTATGGGCAGAACCCTACGAGCAGTACTTC. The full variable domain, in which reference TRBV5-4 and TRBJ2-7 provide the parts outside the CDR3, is ETGVTQSPTHLIKTRGQQVTLRCSSQSGHNTVSWYQQALGQGPQFIFQYYREEENGRGNFPPRFSGLQFPNYSSELNVNALELDDSALYLCASSLWAEPYEQYFGPGTRLTVT.

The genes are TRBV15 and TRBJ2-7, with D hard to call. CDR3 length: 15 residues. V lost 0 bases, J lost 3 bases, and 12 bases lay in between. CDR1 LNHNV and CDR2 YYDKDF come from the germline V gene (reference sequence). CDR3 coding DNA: TGTGCCACCAGCAGAGATCAAGGCGGATACTACGAGCAGTACTTC. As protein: CATSRDQGGYYEQYF.

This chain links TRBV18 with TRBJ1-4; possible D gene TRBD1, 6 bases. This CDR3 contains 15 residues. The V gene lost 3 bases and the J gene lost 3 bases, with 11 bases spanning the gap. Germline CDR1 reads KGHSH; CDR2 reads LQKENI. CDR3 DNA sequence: TGTGCCAGCTCACCGTTACAGGGTCCTAATGAAAAACTGTTTTTT. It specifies CASSPLQGPNEKLFF.

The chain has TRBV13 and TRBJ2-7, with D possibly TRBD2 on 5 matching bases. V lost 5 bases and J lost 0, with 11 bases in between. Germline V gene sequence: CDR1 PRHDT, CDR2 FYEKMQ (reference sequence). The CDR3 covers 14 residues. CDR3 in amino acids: CASSLTGYSYEQYF. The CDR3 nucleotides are TGTGCCAGCAGCCTAACGGGGTACTCCTACGAGCAGTACTTC.

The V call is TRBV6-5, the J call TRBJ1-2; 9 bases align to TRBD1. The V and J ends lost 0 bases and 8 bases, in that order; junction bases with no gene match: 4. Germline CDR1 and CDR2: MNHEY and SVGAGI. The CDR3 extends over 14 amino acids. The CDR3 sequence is CASSYSDRGGGYTF. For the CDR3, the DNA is TGTGCCAGCAGTTACTCGGACAGGGGAGGGGGCTACACCTTC.

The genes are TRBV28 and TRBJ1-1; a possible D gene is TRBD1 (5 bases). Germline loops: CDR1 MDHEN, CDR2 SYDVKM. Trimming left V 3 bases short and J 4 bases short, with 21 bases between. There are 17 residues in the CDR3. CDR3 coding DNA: TGTGCCAGCAGTTTGGGGGGGACGGGAGGCCAGACCACTGAAGCTTTCTTT. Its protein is CASSLGGTGGQTTEAFF. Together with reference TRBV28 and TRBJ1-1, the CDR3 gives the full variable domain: DVKVTQSSRYLVKRTGEKVFLECVQDMDHENMFWYRQDPGLGLRLIYFSYDVKMKEKGDIPEGYSVSREKKERFSLILESASTNQTSMYLCASSLGGTGGQTTEAFFGQGTRLTVV.

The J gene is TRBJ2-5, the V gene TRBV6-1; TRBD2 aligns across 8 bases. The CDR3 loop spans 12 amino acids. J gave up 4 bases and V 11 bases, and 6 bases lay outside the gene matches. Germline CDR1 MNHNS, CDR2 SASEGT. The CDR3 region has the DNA TGTGCCGCCTACGGGAGGGGAGAGACCCAGTACTTC. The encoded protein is CAAYGRGETQYF.

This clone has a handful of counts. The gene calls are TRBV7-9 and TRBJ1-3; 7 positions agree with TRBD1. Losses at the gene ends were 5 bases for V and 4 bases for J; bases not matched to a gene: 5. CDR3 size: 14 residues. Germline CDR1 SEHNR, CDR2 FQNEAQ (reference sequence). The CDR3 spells CASSRRQGGNTIYF. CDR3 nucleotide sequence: TGTGCCAGCAGCCGAAGACAGGGAGGAAACACCATATATTTT.

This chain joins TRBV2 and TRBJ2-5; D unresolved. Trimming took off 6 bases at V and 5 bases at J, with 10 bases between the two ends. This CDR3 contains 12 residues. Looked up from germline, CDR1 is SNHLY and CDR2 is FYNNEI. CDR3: CASREPLETQYF. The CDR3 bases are TGTGCCAGCAGGGAACCCCTGGAGACCCAGTACTTC.

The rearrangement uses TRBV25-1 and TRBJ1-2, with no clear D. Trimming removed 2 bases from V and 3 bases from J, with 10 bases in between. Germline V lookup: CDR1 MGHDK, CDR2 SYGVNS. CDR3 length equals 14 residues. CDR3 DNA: TGTGCCAGCAGTGAAGAGCGGGGTTACTATGGCTACACCTTC. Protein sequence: CASSEERGYYGYTF.

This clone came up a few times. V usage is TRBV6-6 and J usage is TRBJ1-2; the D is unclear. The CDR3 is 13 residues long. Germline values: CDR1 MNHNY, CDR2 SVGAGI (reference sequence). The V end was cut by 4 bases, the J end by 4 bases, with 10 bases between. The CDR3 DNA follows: TGTGCCAGCAGTTTGGGCCACCTCTATGGCTACACCTTC. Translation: CASSLGHLYGYTF.

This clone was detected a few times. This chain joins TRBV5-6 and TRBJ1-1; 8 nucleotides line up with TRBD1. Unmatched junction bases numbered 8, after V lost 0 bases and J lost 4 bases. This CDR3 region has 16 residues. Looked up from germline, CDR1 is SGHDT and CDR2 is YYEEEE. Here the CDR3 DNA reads TGTGCCAGCAGCTTGGCCGGGCAGGGGGCGGCCACTGAAGCTTTCTTT. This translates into CASSLAGQGAATEAFF.

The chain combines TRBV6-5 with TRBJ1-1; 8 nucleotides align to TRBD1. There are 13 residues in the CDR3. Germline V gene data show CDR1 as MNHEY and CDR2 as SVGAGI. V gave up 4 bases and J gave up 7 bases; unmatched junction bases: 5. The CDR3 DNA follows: TGTGCCAGCAGTTCAGGGGGCACGGGTGAAGCTTTCTTT. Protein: CASSSGGTGEAFF.

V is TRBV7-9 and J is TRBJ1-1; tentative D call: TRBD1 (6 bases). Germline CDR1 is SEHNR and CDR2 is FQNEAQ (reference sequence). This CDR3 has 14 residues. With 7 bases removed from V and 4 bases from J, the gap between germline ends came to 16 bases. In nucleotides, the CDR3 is TGTGCCAGCATCAAAGGGGGTTGGGTCACTGAAGCTTTCTTT. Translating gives CASIKGGWVTEAFF.

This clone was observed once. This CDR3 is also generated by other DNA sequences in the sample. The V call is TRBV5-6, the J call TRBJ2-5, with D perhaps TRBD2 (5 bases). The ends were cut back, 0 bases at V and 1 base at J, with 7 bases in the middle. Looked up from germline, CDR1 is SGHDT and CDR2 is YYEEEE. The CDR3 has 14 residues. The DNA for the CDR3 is TGTGCCAGCAGCTTGGGAGGGTCCCAAGAGACCCAGTACTTC. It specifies CASSLGGSQETQYF.

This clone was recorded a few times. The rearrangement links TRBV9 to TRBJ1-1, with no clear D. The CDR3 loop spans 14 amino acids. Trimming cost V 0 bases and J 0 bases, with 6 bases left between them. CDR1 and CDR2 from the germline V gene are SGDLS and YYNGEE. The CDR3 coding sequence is TGTGCCAGCAGCGTAGACAGTATGAACACTGAAGCTTTCTTT. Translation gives CASSVDSMNTEAFF.

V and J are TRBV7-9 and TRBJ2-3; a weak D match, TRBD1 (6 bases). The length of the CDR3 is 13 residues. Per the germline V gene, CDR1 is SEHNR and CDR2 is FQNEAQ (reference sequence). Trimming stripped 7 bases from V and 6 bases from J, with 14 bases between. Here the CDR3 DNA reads TGTGCCAGCAACCGACAGGTTGGGGATACGCAGTATTTT. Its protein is CASNRQVGDTQYF.

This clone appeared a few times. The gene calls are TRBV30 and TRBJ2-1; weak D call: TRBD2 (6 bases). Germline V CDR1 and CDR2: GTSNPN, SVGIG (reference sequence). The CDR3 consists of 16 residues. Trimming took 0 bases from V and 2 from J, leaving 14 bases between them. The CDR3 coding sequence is TGTGCCTGGAGTGTACTAGGAGGGAATGCCTACAATGAGCAGTTCTTC. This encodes CAWSVLGGNAYNEQFF.

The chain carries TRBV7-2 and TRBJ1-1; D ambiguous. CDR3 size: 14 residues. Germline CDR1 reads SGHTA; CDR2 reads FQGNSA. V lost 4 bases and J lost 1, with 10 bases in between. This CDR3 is CASSSGRENTEAFF. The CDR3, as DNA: TGTGCCAGCAGCTCCGGACGGGAGAACACTGAAGCTTTCTTT.